These 30 T cell receptor beta chains were sequenced from one sample in a study of cytomegalovirus exposure and HLA in healthy donors (dated by TCRdb to about 2017). Libraries were constructed by the immunoSEQ multiplex PCR assay. For the multiplex PCR, a mixture combining 60 forward primers for TCR Vbeta segments and 13 reverse primers for TCR Jbeta segments was used. TCRdb obtained this table from immuneACCESS and retained in-frame rearrangements with V and J assigned. These tables miss some clones; where compared with another copy, unresolved V genes account for less than half of the shortfall, and the remainder is unexplained. The sample records roughly 130,000 clones, 79% of which are singletons. Together, the top ten hold about 1% of the sample. Sequencing was carried out using PBMCs. These receptors were taken from a man in his late teens or twenties in good health and CMV-seronegative.

V is TRBV4-2 and J is TRBJ2-3; TRBD2 matches 8 bases. Per germline, CDR1 LGHNA and CDR2 YNFKEQ. This CDR3 is 16 amino acids long. Losses at the gene ends were 4 bases for V and 5 bases for J; bases not matched to a gene: 11. CDR3 in DNA: TGTGCCAGCAGCCCGGGCGTGCGTAGCGGGGAAGATACGCAGTATTTT. As protein: CASSPGVRSGEDTQYF.

The rearrangement links TRBV18 to TRBJ1-1, with TRBD1 as a possible D gene (6 bases). Germline assignment: CDR1 KGHSH and CDR2 LQKENI. The CDR3 extends over 14 amino acids. Trimming removed 6 bases from V and 5 bases from J, with 16 bases in between. CDR3 nucleotides: TGTGCCAGCTCCCAGGGGCAAGGTGTGACTGAAGCTTTCTTT. It codes for CASSQGQGVTEAFF. Full variable domain (outside the CDR3, taken from reference TRBV18 and TRBJ1-1): NAGVMQNPRHLVRRRGQEARLRCSPMKGHSHVYWYRQLPEEGLKFMVYLQKENIIDESGMPKERFSAEFPKEGPSILRIQQVVRGDSAAYFCASSQGQGVTEAFFGQGTRLTVV.

V usage is TRBV11-2 and J usage is TRBJ2-5, with D perhaps matching TRBD1 (5 bases). The CDR3 is made up of 14 amino acids. V lost 1 base and J 5 bases, leaving 11 bases between the germline ends. Germline CDR1 is SGHAT and CDR2 is FQNNGV. The chain's CDR3 is CASSLVTGPETQYF. DNA of the CDR3: TGTGCCAGCAGCTTAGTAACAGGCCCGGAGACCCAGTACTTC.

The rearrangement links TRBV27 to TRBJ1-2, with TRBD1 matching over 9 bases. CDR1 is MNHEY, CDR2 SMNVEV, per germline (reference sequence). The CDR3 consists of 14 residues. The ends lost 6 bases at V and 4 bases at J; junction bases unmatched: 6. CDR3 protein: CASRPRTGVYGYTF. The CDR3 nucleotides read TGTGCCAGCAGGCCTAGGACAGGGGTCTATGGCTACACCTTC.

The V call is TRBV6-5, the J call TRBJ1-3; weak D call: TRBD1 (5 bases). Germline values: CDR1 MNHEY, CDR2 SVGAGI. CDR3 size: 13 residues. With 8 bases removed from V and 0 bases from J, the gap between germline ends came to 8 bases. The CDR3 bases are TGTGCCAGCCGGGGGGGCTCTGGAAACACCATATATTTT. Amino acid sequence: CASRGGSGNTIYF.

The V call is TRBV7-6, the J call TRBJ1-6; D gene uncertain. The germline CDR1 and CDR2 sequences are SGHVS and FNYEAQ. The CDR3 is made up of 15 amino acids. The ends were cut back, 5 bases at V and 6 bases at J, with 14 bases in the middle. The CDR3 bases are TGTGCCAGCAGCCCTGGCGGCGGCCCTAATTCACCCCTCCACTTT. Its translation: CASSPGGGPNSPLHF.

The rearrangement joins TRBV27 to TRBJ2-7; TRBD2 is a possible D gene (6 bases). The V end lost 6 bases, the J end lost 1 base, and 13 bases lay between the germline ends. Germline V gives CDR1 MNHEY, CDR2 SMNVEV (reference sequence). The CDR3 extends over 14 amino acids. CDR3 nucleotide sequence: TGTGCCAGCAGGGACCCGGGGGTTTCCTACGAGCAGTACTTC. Translating gives CASRDPGVSYEQYF.

The chain uses TRBV11-1 and TRBJ2-3; 9 positions agree with TRBD1. The CDR3 consists of 14 residues. After removal of 4 bases from V and 6 bases from J, the junction contained 5 bases not matched to a gene. Germline-derived CDR1 and CDR2 are SGHAT and FQDESV (reference sequence). This CDR3 is CASSSGQGRDTQYF. The CDR3 bases are TGTGCCAGCAGCTCCGGACAGGGGAGGGATACGCAGTATTTT. Full variable domain (outside the CDR3, taken from reference TRBV11-1 and TRBJ2-3): EAEVAQSPRYKITEKSQAVAFWCDPISGHATLYWYRQILGQGPELLVQFQDESVVDDSQLPKDRFSAERLKGVDSTLKIQPAELGDSAMYLCASSSGQGRDTQYFGPGTRLTVL.

The chain joins TRBV4-3 to TRBJ1-6, with D perhaps matching TRBD1 (6 bases). V lost 0 bases to trimming and J lost 8 bases, with 11 bases between them. This CDR3 has 15 amino acids. Germline values: CDR1 LGHNA, CDR2 YSLEER. Here the CDR3 DNA reads TGCGCCAGCAGCCAAGATAACAGGGCAGATTCACCCCTCCACTTT. The encoded protein is CASSQDNRADSPLHF.

This clone was observed a single time. The chain joins TRBV11-2 to TRBJ2-6; possibly TRBD1 for D (5 bases). The V end lost 1 base, the J end lost 0 bases, and 10 bases lay between the germline ends. Germline V gene data show CDR1 as SGHAT and CDR2 as FQNNGV. This CDR3 has 17 residues. Written as DNA, the CDR3 is TGTGCCAGCAGCTTAGCAGGGCTTTACTCTGGGGCCAACGTCCTGACTTTC. As protein: CASSLAGLYSGANVLTF.

V usage is TRBV19 and J usage is TRBJ2-5, with D tentatively TRBD2 (6 bases). The CDR3 is made up of 16 amino acids. The germline V gene has CDR1 LNHDA and CDR2 SQIVND (reference sequence). The V end lost 2 bases, the J end lost 5 bases, and 18 bases lay between the germline ends. The CDR3 loop is CASSIWRGGQSETQYF. The CDR3 DNA reads TGTGCCAGTAGTATATGGAGGGGCGGGCAAAGCGAGACCCAGTACTTC.

The chain joins TRBV2 to TRBJ2-5; 8 nucleotides align to TRBD1. V shed 5 bases and J 4 bases; nucleotides not matched to a gene: 9. This CDR3 has 15 residues. The germline V gene encodes CDR1 SNHLY and CDR2 FYNNEI. The CDR3 region has the DNA TGTGCCAGCAGTTACCGGACAGGGCGGACAGAGACCCAGTACTTC. Encoded protein: CASSYRTGRTETQYF.

The genes are TRBV7-9 and TRBJ2-4; maybe TRBD2 (5 bases). Between the trimmed V and J ends, which lost 1 base and 9 bases, there was a span of 16 bases. CDR1 and CDR2 (germline): SEHNR, FQNEAQ (reference sequence). The CDR3 runs 15 residues. In DNA, the CDR3 is TGTGCCAGCAGCTTAGAGTTGGCAGGTCGGGGCATTCAGTACTTC. This codes for CASSLELAGRGIQYF.

The chain couples TRBV2 to TRBJ1-5; D not resolved. The CDR3 is 15 residues long. The V and J ends lost 2 bases and 2 bases respectively, with 10 bases between them. The germline CDR1 and CDR2 sequences are SNHLY and FYNNEI. The CDR3 here is CASSETPSGNQPQHF. CDR3 coding DNA: TGTGCCAGCAGTGAAACACCTTCCGGCAATCAGCCCCAGCATTTT.

The sample holds a few counts of this clone. The J gene is TRBJ1-1, the V gene TRBV2; D perhaps matches TRBD1 (5 bases). Germline lookup yields CDR1 SNHLY and CDR2 FYNNEI. The CDR3 totals 13 residues. The V end lost 7 bases, the J end lost 0 bases, and 9 bases lay between the germline ends. The CDR3 DNA follows: TGTGCCAGCACCGACAGTATGAACACTGAAGCTTTCTTT. Translation gives CASTDSMNTEAFF.

The J gene is TRBJ1-3, the V gene TRBV2; tentatively, D is TRBD1 (6 bases). This CDR3 comprises 14 residues. V dropped 3 bases and J dropped 0 bases, with 6 bases sitting between them. Germline V gives CDR1 SNHLY, CDR2 FYNNEI. The CDR3 spells CASSEGASGNTIYF. The CDR3, as DNA: TGTGCCAGCAGTGAGGGGGCCTCTGGAAACACCATATATTTT.

The chain combines TRBV27 with TRBJ1-4; 7 bases are a match to TRBD1. Trimming removed 1 base from V and 5 bases from J; junction bases left unmatched: 4. The CDR3 has 15 amino acids. Per germline, CDR1 MNHEY and CDR2 SMNVEV (reference sequence). CDR3 sequence: CASSLLGQINEKLFF. CDR3 DNA sequence: TGTGCCAGCAGTTTATTGGGACAGATAAATGAAAAACTGTTTTTT.

This chain connects TRBV5-4 to TRBJ1-4; TRBD1 aligns across 9 bases. Germline V lookup: CDR1 SGHNT, CDR2 YYREEE (reference sequence). Unmatched junction bases numbered 8, after V lost 3 bases and J lost 14 bases. The CDR3 runs to 13 residues. CDR3 bases: TGTGCCAGCAGCTACAGGGGGCAAGATAGGCTGTTTTTT. It encodes CASSYRGQDRLFF.

The CDR3 DNA reads as TGTGCCAGCAGCTTATTACTGGGTGGAGAGGAGACCCAGTACTTC. Amino acid sequence: CASSLLLGGEETQYF. This sequence joins TRBV7-2 and TRBJ2-5; D uncertain. The germline V gene has CDR1 SGHTA and CDR2 FQGNSA. This CDR3 region has 15 residues. V lost 2 bases, J lost 5 bases, and 15 bases lay in between.

The rearrangement joins TRBV7-2 to TRBJ1-6; no firm D call. The ends were cut back, 4 bases at V and 9 bases at J, with 13 bases in the middle. Germline values: CDR1 SGHTA, CDR2 FQGNSA. This CDR3 spans 14 amino acids. CDR3 in amino acids: CASSSRSWASPLHF. CDR3 bases: TGTGCCAGCAGCTCCCGCTCCTGGGCTTCACCCCTCCACTTT.

This clone showed up just a few times. The chain employs TRBV2 and TRBJ1-5; D is ambiguous. V lost 8 bases and J lost 5, with 13 bases in between. Germline loops: CDR1 SNHLY, CDR2 FYNNEI. This CDR3 has 13 amino acids. The CDR3 DNA is TGTGCCAGCGCGGAGGAGAGGGATCAGCCCCAGCATTTT. It specifies CASAEERDQPQHF.

The chain joins TRBV29-1 to TRBJ2-1, with 7 bases aligning to TRBD1. Trimming removed 6 bases from V and 2 bases from J; junction bases left unmatched: 10. Germline V CDR1 and CDR2: SQVTM, ANQGSEA. The CDR3 is made up of 15 amino acids. The CDR3 DNA is TGCAGCGTCGAGAGGCGAGACAGGGCCTACAATGAGCAGTTCTTC. It translates to CSVERRDRAYNEQFF.

The chain couples TRBV29-1 to TRBJ2-7; maybe TRBD2 (5 bases). Germline CDR1 SQVTM, CDR2 ANQGSEA. The CDR3 has 12 amino acids. V dropped 7 bases and J dropped 1 base, with 11 bases sitting between them. CDR3 DNA sequence: TGCAGCGCTGGGCCGGGGTCCTACGAGCAGTACTTC. This encodes CSAGPGSYEQYF.

The V gene is TRBV2, the J gene TRBJ1-5, with D possibly matching TRBD1 (6 bases). Germline lookup yields CDR1 SNHLY and CDR2 FYNNEI. V dropped 6 bases and J dropped 0 bases, with 15 bases sitting between them. This CDR3 has 16 residues. This chain's CDR3 is CASSVDRRDSNQPQHF. CDR3 sequence (DNA): TGTGCCAGCAGCGTGGACAGACGGGATAGCAATCAGCCCCAGCATTTT.

This sequence joins TRBV5-1 and TRBJ1-2, with TRBD1 matching over 10 bases. Losses at the gene ends were 4 bases for V and 7 bases for J; bases not matched to a gene: 4. Germline values: CDR1 SGHRS, CDR2 YFSETQ. The CDR3 is 13 residues long. Written as DNA, the CDR3 is TGCGCCAGCAGCGTCCGGGACAGGGGTGGCTACACCTTC. It specifies CASSVRDRGGYTF.

The chain uses TRBV19 and TRBJ1-1; 9 positions agree with TRBD1. V lost 4 bases to trimming and J lost 4 bases; unmatched junction nucleotides: 1. Germline V gene sequence: CDR1 LNHDA, CDR2 SQIVND (reference sequence). CDR3 length: 13 residues. CDR3 region: CASSTTGGTEAFF. In nucleotides, the CDR3 is TGTGCCAGTAGTACGACAGGGGGCACTGAAGCTTTCTTT.

The rearrangement joins TRBV7-2 to TRBJ1-2, with 9 bases identical to TRBD1. CDR1 SGHTA and CDR2 FQGNSA come from the germline V gene. J was trimmed by 10 bases and V by 1 base; bases with no gene match: 7. This CDR3 is 14 amino acids long. CDR3 sequence reads: CASSLEGTGLPYTF. DNA of the CDR3: TGTGCCAGCAGCTTAGAGGGGACAGGGTTACCCTACACCTTC.

The J gene is TRBJ2-7, the V gene TRBV7-9, with 11 bases lining up with TRBD1. Per germline, CDR1 SEHNR and CDR2 FQNEAQ (reference sequence). The CDR3 length is 13 residues. Trimming took 3 bases from V and 6 from J; bases not matched to a gene: 1. The CDR3 sequence: CASSLGTGGEQYF. The CDR3 region has the DNA TGTGCCAGCAGCTTGGGGACAGGGGGCGAGCAGTACTTC.

The gene calls are TRBV19 and TRBJ2-7, with 8 bases matching TRBD1. CDR1 LNHDA and CDR2 SQIVND come from the germline V gene (reference sequence). J gave up 4 bases and V 3 bases, and 5 bases lay outside the gene matches. The length of the CDR3 is 14 residues. CDR3 in DNA: TGTGCCAGTAGTATTTCGACAGGGGAATACGAGCAGTACTTC. Its protein is CASSISTGEYEQYF.

This clone has only one observation. The J gene is TRBJ2-2, the V gene TRBV9, with TRBD1 matching over 7 bases. The germline CDR1 and CDR2 sequences are SGDLS and YYNGEE. This CDR3 is 14 amino acids long. V lost 4 bases to trimming and J lost 5 bases; unmatched junction nucleotides: 5. CDR3 region: CASSPRTGTGELFF. Written as DNA, the CDR3 is TGTGCCAGCAGCCCCCGGACAGGAACCGGGGAGCTGTTTTTT.